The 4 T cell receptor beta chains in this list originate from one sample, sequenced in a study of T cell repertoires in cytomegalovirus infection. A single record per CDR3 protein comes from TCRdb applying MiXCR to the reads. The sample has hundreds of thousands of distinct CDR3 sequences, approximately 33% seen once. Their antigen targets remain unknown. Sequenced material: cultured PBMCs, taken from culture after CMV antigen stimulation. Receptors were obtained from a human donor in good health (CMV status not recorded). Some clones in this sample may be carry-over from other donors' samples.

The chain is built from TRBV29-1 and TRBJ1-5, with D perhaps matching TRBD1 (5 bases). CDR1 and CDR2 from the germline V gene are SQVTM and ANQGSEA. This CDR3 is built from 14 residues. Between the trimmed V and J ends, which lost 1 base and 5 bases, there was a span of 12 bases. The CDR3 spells CSVEGGSGDQPQHF. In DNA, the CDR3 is TGCAGCGTTGAAGGCGGGTCGGGGGATCAGCCCCAGCATTTT. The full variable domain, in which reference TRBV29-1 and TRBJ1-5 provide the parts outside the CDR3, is SAVISQKPSRDICQRGTSLTIQCQVDSQVTMMFWYRQQPGQSLTLIATANQGSEATYESGFVIDKFPISRPNLTFSTLTVSNMSPEDSSIYLCSVEGGSGDQPQHFGDGTRLSIL.

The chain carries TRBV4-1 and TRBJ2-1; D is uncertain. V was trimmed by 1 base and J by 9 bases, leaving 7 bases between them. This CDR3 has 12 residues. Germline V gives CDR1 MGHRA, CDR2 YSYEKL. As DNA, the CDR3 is TGCGCCAGCAGCCAAGGATGGAGTGAGCAGTTCTTC. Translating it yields CASSQGWSEQFF.

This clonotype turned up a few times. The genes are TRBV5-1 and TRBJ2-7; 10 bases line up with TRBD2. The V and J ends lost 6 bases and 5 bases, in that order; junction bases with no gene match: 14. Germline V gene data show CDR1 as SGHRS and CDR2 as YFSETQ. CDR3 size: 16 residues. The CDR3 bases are TGCGCCAGCACCAGCGGGAGGGCCAATCTATTCGACGAGCAGTACTTC. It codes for CASTSGRANLFDEQYF.

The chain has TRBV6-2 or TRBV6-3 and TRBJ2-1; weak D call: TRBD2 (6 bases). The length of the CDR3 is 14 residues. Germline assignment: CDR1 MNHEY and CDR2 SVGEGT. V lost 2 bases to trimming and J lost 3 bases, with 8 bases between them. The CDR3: CASSYIAVYNEQFF. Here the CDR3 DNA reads TGTGCCAGCAGTTACATAGCGGTCTACAATGAGCAGTTCTTC.